The source of this T cell receptor (beta chain) is a study of blood T cells in healthy people across ages. This CDR3 comprises 18 residues. The ends were cut back, 2 bases at V and 2 bases at J, with 20 bases in the middle. Germline V gives CDR1 SEHNR, CDR2 FQNEAQ (reference sequence). Through a sample-barcoded 5' primer and a J-beta primer mix, a second PCR was run for roughly 7 to 12 cycles. TCRdb itself ran the 5' RACE reads through MiXCR, one entry per CDR3 protein. The profile shows hundreds of thousands of distinct CDR3 sequences, roughly 24% of them singletons. This sample was also put to use in a study of T cells of mothers and their children.

The chain joins TRBV7-9 to TRBJ2-3; the D gene is possibly TRBD1 (6 bases). The sample consisted of blood. The source of this sequence is a boy younger than 18 in good health. The CDR3 region is CASSLSSVTGTFTDTQYF. In DNA, the CDR3 is TGTGCCAGCAGCTTATCCTCTGTAACCGGGACATTCACAGATACGCAGTATTTT.